Listed below are T cell receptor beta chains from one sample, sequenced in a study of T cells in Graves' hyperthyroidism and ophthalmopathy. Each CDR3 protein gets one entry after TCRdb re-called the multiplex PCR reads with MiXCR. Among 300,000 to 350,000 distinct CDR3 sequences listed, over 11% were seen once. The specimen sequenced was blood. The receptors were sampled from a woman aged 25-40 years with Graves' hyperthyroidism. Both conserved end residues are part of each CDR3. Fields, in order: V gene, J gene, D gene, clone size, CDR3 protein, CDR3 DNA. The D gene is left open where the match is weak. The size field is filled for only some rows; it gives once, few, many or a size class.

>TRBV12-3/TRBV12-4|TRBJ2-1|NA|few
CASSFGGSDNEQFF
TGTGCCAGCAGTTTCGGTGGGAGTGACAATGAGCAGTTCTTC
>TRBV5-1|TRBJ2-1|TRBD1|many
CASSLVYRGRNEQFF
TGCGCCAGCAGCTTGGTTTACAGGGGTAGGAATGAGCAGTTCTTC
>TRBV7-9|TRBJ1-5|NA|many
CASSFQGDSNQPQHF
TGTGCCAGCAGCTTTCAGGGCGATAGCAATCAGCCCCAGCATTTT
>TRBV3-1|TRBJ1-2|NA|NA
CASSQGGGRLYGYTF
TGTGCCAGCAGCCAAGGTGGAGGACGGCTCTATGGCTACACCTTC
>TRBV7-2|TRBJ2-5|NA|many
CASTRATQETQYF
TGTGCCAGCACCCGAGCAACCCAAGAGACCCAGTACTTC
>TRBV24-1|TRBJ2-5|NA|many
CATSQKETQYF
TGTGCCACCAGCCAAAAAGAGACCCAGTACTTC
>TRBV12-3/TRBV12-4|TRBJ2-3|NA|many
CASSWRDRIPDTQYF
TGTGCCAGCAGTTGGCGGGACCGGATCCCAGATACGCAGTATTTT
>TRBV25-1|TRBJ1-2|NA|NA
CASSGERLGYTF
TGTGCCAGCAGTGGGGAACGCTTGGGCTACACCTTC
>TRBV5-8|TRBJ1-1|NA|many
CASSSGQTPAEAFF
TGTGCCAGCAGCTCCGGCCAGACCCCCGCTGAAGCTTTCTTT
>TRBV6-2/TRBV6-3|TRBJ2-5|NA|few
CASSYFGQETQYF
TGTGCCAGCAGTTATTTCGGCCAAGAGACCCAGTACTTC
>TRBV5-6|TRBJ2-1|TRBD1|few
CASSPGQYSYNEQFF
TGTGCCAGCAGCCCGGGACAGTACTCCTACAATGAGCAGTTCTTC
>TRBV10-2|TRBJ1-1|NA|NA
CASSWGLDTEAFF
TGCGCCAGCAGCTGGGGGTTAGACACTGAAGCTTTCTTT
>TRBV7-9|TRBJ1-1|NA|many
CASSRQGTEAFF
TGTGCCAGCAGCCGCCAGGGGACTGAAGCTTTCTTT
>TRBV24-1|TRBJ2-7|NA|many
CATSHQSSYEQYF
TGTGCCACCAGCCACCAGAGCTCCTACGAGCAGTACTTC
>TRBV2|TRBJ2-7|TRBD2|many
CASVLAGNEQYF
TGTGCCAGCGTCCTAGCGGGAAACGAGCAGTACTTC
>TRBV20-1|TRBJ1-6|NA|many
CSAKTGSNSPLHF
TGCAGTGCTAAGACAGGTTCTAATTCACCCCTCCACTTT
>TRBV19|TRBJ1-5|TRBD1|many
CASSVQGSHQPQHF
TGTGCCAGTAGTGTACAGGGGAGTCATCAGCCCCAGCATTTT
>TRBV11-2|TRBJ1-1|NA|many
CASSSPFRDPTEAFF
TGTGCCAGCAGCTCGCCCTTCAGGGACCCCACTGAAGCTTTCTTT
>TRBV9|TRBJ2-2|NA|NA
CASSVSLEGGELFF
TGTGCCAGCAGCGTAAGTCTAGAAGGCGGGGAGCTGTTTTTT
>TRBV10-3|TRBJ2-3|NA|NA
CAISKESTDTQYF
TGTGCCATCAGTAAGGAGAGCACAGATACGCAGTATTTT
>TRBV3-1|TRBJ2-1|NA|few
CASSQELGVRVGSYNEQFF
TGTGCCAGCAGCCAAGAGCTTGGCGTTAGAGTGGGGAGCTACAATGAGCAGTTCTTC
>TRBV29-1|TRBJ1-4|NA|few
CSVEDMARPEKLFF
TGCAGCGTTGAAGATATGGCAAGGCCTGAAAAACTGTTTTTT
>TRBV10-2|TRBJ2-2|TRBD1|few
CASSRTGGKGTGELFF
TGCGCCAGCAGTAGGACAGGGGGCAAAGGCACCGGGGAGCTGTTTTTT
>TRBV10-3|TRBJ2-1|TRBD2|many
CAITPGLDAANEQFF
TGTGCCATCACCCCGGGACTAGACGCGGCCAATGAGCAGTTCTTC
>TRBV20-1|TRBJ2-7|NA|many
CSARVPSRVYEQYF
TGCAGTGCTAGAGTTCCCAGCAGGGTTTACGAGCAGTACTTC
>TRBV4-2|TRBJ1-5|NA|NA
CASSQDEGNQPQHF
TGTGCCAGCAGCCAAGACGAAGGGAATCAGCCCCAGCATTTT
>TRBV29-1|TRBJ2-2|TRBD2|many
CSVRAGGTDGELFF
TGCAGCGTTCGGGCGGGGGGCACGGACGGGGAGCTGTTTTTT
>TRBV7-2|TRBJ2-7|NA|NA
CASSSDLSGQFWEQYF
TGTGCCAGCAGCTCCGATCTGAGCGGGCAATTTTGGGAGCAGTACTTC
>TRBV20-1|TRBJ2-3|NA|NA
CSARRQDTDTQYF
TGCAGTGCTAGGCGCCAGGACACAGATACGCAGTATTTT
>TRBV20-1|TRBJ2-1|TRBD2|many
CSASSGSSSNEQFF
TGCAGTGCTTCTAGCGGGAGTTCCTCCAATGAGCAGTTCTTC
>TRBV5-4|TRBJ1-2|NA|many
CASSSGTYGYTF
TGTGCCAGCAGCTCAGGGACCTATGGCTACACCTTC
>TRBV12-3/TRBV12-4|TRBJ1-3|TRBD1|few
CASTYRDRRSGNTTYF
TGTGCCAGCACATACCGGGACAGGAGATCTGGAAACACCACATATTTT
>TRBV7-2|TRBJ2-6|TRBD1|NA
CARGQGYNSGANVLTF
TGTGCCAGGGGACAGGGTTACAACTCTGGGGCCAACGTCCTGACTTTC
>TRBV6-1|TRBJ2-4|NA|few
CAVGNGNIQYF
TGTGCCGTTGGGAATGGAAACATTCAGTACTTC
>TRBV20-1|TRBJ2-7|NA|NA
CSARPLSTGTYEQYF
TGCAGTGCTAGACCCCTTTCGACAGGTACCTACGAGCAGTACTTC
>TRBV19|TRBJ2-4|NA|few
CASSIGNRNIQYF
TGTGCCAGTAGTATTGGGAACAGGAACATTCAGTACTTC
>TRBV19|TRBJ1-6|NA|few
CASGTSYNSPLHF
TGTGCCAGCGGGACAAGTTATAATTCACCCCTCCACTTT
>TRBV11-2|TRBJ1-3|NA|many
CASSFGRDGNTIYF
TGTGCCAGCAGCTTCGGCAGGGATGGAAACACCATATATTTT
>TRBV30|TRBJ2-3|NA|NA
CAWSVRGTDTQYF
TGTGCCTGGAGTGTACGGGGGACAGATACGCAGTATTTT
>TRBV9|TRBJ2-2|NA|few
CASSTPPTGELFF
TGTGCCAGCAGCACCCCCCCAACCGGGGAGCTGTTTTTT
>TRBV27|TRBJ1-1|NA|few
CASSERGTGNTEAFF
TGTGCCAGCAGCGAAAGGGGTACAGGGAACACTGAAGCTTTCTTT